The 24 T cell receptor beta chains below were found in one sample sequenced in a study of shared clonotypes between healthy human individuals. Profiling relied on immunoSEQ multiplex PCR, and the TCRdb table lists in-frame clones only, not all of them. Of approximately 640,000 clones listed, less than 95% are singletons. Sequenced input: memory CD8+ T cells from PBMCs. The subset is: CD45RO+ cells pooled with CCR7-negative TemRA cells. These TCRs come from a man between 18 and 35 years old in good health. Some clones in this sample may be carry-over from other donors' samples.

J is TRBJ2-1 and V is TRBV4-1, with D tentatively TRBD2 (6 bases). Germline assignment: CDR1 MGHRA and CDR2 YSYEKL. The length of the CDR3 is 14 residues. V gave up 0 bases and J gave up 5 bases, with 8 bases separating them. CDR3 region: CASSQERGNNEQFF. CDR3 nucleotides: TGCGCCAGCAGCCAAGAGCGGGGAAACAATGAGCAGTTCTTC.

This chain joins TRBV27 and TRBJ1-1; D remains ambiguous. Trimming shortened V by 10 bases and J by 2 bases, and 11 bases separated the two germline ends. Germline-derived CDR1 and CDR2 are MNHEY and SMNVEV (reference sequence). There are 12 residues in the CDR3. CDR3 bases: TGTGCCACCTCCGGGTTAAACACTGAAGCTTTCTTT. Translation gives CATSGLNTEAFF.

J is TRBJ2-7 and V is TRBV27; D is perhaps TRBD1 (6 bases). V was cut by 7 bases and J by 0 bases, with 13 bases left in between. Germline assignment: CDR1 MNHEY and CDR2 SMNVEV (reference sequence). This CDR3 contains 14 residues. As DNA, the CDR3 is TGTGCCAGCACCCCGACAGGTTCCTCCTACGAGCAGTACTTC. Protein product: CASTPTGSSYEQYF.

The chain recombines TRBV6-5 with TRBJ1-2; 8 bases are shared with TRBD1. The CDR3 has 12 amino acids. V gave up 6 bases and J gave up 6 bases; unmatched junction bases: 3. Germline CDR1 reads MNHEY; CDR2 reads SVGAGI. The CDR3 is CASSPTGDGYTF. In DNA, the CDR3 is TGTGCCAGCAGCCCGACAGGGGATGGCTACACCTTC.

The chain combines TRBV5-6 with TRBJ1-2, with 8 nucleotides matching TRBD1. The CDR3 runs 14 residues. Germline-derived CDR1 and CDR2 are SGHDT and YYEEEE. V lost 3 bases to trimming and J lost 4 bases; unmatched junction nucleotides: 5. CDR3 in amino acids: CASSSTGGGYGYTF. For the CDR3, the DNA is TGTGCCAGCAGCTCTACAGGGGGAGGCTATGGCTACACCTTC.

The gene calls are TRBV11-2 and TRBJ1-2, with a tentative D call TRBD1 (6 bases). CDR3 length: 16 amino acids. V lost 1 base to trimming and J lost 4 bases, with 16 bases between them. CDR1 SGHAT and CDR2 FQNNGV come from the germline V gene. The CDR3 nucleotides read TGTGCCAGCAGCTTAGTCGTCGGGACACCCGTCTATGGCTACACCTTC. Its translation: CASSLVVGTPVYGYTF.

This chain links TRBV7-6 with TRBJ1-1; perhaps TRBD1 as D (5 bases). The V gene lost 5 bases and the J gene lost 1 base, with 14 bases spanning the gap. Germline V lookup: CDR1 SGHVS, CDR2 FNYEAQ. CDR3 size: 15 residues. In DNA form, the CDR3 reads TGTGCCAGCAGCGGGCCGCCCCAGGGGAACACTGAAGCTTTCTTT. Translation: CASSGPPQGNTEAFF.

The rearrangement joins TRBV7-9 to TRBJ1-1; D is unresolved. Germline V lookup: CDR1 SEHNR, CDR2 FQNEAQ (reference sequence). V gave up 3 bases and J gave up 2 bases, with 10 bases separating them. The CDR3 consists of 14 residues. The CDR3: CASSLFAENTEAFF. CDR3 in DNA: TGTGCCAGCAGCTTGTTTGCAGAAAACACTGAAGCTTTCTTT.

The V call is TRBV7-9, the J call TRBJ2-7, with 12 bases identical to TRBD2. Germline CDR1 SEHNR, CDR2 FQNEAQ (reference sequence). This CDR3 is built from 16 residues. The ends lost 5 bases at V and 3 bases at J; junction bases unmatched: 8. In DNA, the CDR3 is TGTGCCAGCAGCCCTACGGGACTAGCGGGTTACTACGAGCAGTACTTC. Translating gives CASSPTGLAGYYEQYF.

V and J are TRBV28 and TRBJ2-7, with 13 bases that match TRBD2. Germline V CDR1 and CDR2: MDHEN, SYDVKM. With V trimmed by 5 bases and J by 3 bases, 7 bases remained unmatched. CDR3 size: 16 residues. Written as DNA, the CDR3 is TGTGCCAGCAGTACCCTTTGGACTAGCGGGAGCTACGAGCAGTACTTC. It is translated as CASSTLWTSGSYEQYF. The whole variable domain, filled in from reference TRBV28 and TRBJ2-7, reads DVKVTQSSRYLVKRTGEKVFLECVQDMDHENMFWYRQDPGLGLRLIYFSYDVKMKEKGDIPEGYSVSREKKERFSLILESASTNQTSMYLCASSTLWTSGSYEQYFGPGTRLTVT.

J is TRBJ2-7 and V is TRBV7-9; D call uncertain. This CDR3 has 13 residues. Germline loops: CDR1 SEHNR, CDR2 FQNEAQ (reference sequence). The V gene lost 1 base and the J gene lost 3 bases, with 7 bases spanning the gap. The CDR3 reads CASSLGLVYEQYF. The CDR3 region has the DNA TGTGCCAGCAGCTTAGGTCTAGTCTACGAGCAGTACTTC.

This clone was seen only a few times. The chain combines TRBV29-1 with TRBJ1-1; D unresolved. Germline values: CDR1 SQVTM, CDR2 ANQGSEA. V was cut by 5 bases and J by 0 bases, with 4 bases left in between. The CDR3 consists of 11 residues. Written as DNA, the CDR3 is TGCAGCGTTTACGTGAACACTGAAGCTTTCTTT. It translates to CSVYVNTEAFF.

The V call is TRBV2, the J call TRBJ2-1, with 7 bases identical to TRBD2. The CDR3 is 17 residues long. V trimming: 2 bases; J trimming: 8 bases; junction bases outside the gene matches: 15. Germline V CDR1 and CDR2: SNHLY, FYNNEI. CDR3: CASSEYREVLAADEQFF. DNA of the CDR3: TGTGCCAGCAGTGAATATCGGGAGGTCTTGGCGGCAGATGAGCAGTTCTTC. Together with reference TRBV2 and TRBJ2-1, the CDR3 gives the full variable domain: EPEVTQTPSHQVTQMGQEVILRCVPISNHLYFYWYRQILGQKVEFLVSFYNNEISEKSEIFDDQFSVERPDGSNFTLKIRSTKLEDSAMYFCASSEYREVLAADEQFFGPGTRLTVL.

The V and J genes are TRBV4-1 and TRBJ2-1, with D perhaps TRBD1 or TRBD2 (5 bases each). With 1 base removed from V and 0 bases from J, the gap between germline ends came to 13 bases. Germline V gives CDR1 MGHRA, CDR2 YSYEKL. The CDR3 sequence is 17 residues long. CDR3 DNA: TGCGCCAGCAGCCAAGGGCCGCCAGGGAGCTCCTACAATGAGCAGTTCTTC. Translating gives CASSQGPPGSSYNEQFF.

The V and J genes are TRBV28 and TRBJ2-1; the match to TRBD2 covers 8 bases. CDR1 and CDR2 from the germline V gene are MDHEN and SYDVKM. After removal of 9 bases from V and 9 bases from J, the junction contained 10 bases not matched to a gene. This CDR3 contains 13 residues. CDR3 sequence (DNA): TGTGCCAGTGGACTAGCAGGCGGTGTTGAGCAGTTCTTC. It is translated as CASGLAGGVEQFF.

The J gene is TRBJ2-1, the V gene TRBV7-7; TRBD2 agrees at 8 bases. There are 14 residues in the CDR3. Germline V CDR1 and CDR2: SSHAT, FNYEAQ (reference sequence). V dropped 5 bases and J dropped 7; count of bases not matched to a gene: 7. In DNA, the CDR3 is TGTGCCAGCAGCGCACTAGCGGAGGGAAATGAGCAGTTCTTC. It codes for CASSALAEGNEQFF.

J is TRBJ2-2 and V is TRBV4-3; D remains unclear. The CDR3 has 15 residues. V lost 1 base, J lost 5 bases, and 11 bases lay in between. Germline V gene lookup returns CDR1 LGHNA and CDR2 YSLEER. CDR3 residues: CASSQVSLRTGELFF. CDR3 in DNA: TGCGCCAGCAGCCAAGTCTCACTTAGGACCGGGGAGCTGTTTTTT.

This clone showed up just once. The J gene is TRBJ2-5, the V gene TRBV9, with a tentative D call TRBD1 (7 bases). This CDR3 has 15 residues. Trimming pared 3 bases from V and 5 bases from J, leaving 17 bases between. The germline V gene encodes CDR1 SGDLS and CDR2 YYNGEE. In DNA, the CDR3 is TGTGCCAGCAGCGCCTCCCAGGGGGGCGGGGAGACCCAGTACTTC. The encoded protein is CASSASQGGGETQYF. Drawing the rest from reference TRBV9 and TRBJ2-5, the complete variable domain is DSGVTQTPKHLITATGQRVTLRCSPRSGDLSVYWYQQSLDQGLQFLIQYYNGEERAKGNILERFSAQQFPDLHSELNLSSLELGDSALYFCASSASQGGGETQYFGPGTRLLVL.

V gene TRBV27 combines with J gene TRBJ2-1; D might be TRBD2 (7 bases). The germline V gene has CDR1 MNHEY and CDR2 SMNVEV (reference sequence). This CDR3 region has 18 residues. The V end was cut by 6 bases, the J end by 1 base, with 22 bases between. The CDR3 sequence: CASSPGGRGALSYNEQFF. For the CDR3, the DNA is TGTGCCAGCAGCCCGGGGGGCCGGGGGGCCTTATCCTACAATGAGCAGTTCTTC.

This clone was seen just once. CDR3 sequence reads: CASSRSRVGGIEKLFF. The CDR3 DNA reads TGTGCCAGCAGCCGCTCTCGGGTTGGGGGGATTGAAAAACTGTTTTTT. V is TRBV28 and J is TRBJ1-4; TRBD1 might be the D (5 bases). Between the trimmed V and J ends, which lost 6 bases and 7 bases, there was a span of 21 bases. The CDR3 runs to 16 residues. From germline, CDR1 is MDHEN and CDR2 SYDVKM.

The CDR3 DNA sequence: TGTGCCAGCAGCTGGTTGACAGGGGATAACACAGATACGCAGTATTTT. Translation gives CASSWLTGDNTDTQYF. The V and J genes are TRBV5-6 and TRBJ2-3; TRBD1 aligns across 8 bases. Germline lookup yields CDR1 SGHDT and CDR2 YYEEEE. CDR3 length: 16 residues. V lost 3 bases and J lost 2; bases outside the gene matches: 8.

The CDR3 sequence: CASRSSVSGYEQYF. The CDR3 DNA sequence: TGTGCCAGCAGGTCCTCGGTCAGTGGCTACGAGCAGTACTTC. The chain is built from TRBV27 and TRBJ2-7; D is ambiguous. Trimming cost V 6 bases and J 3 bases, with 15 bases left between them. CDR1 MNHEY and CDR2 SMNVEV come from the germline V gene (reference sequence). The length of the CDR3 is 14 residues.

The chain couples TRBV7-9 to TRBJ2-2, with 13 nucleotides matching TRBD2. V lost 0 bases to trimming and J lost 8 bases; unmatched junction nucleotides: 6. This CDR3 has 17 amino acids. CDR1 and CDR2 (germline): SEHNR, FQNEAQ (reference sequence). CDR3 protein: CASSLATGLAGAGELFF. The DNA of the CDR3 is TGTGCCAGCAGCTTAGCGACCGGACTAGCGGGAGCTGGGGAGCTGTTTTTT.

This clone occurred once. Here the CDR3 DNA reads TGTGCCGGGACTGGGGGGCGAGGGAACACTGAAGCTTTCTTT. Translated, it gives CAGTGGRGNTEAFF. This chain uses TRBV28 with TRBJ1-1, with TRBD1 as a possible D gene (6 bases). Germline V lookup: CDR1 MDHEN, CDR2 SYDVKM. This CDR3 is built from 14 residues. The ends were cut back, 11 bases at V and 1 base at J, with 17 bases in the middle. The full variable domain, with the rest looked up from reference TRBV28 and TRBJ1-1, is DVKVTQSSRYLVKRTGEKVFLECVQDMDHENMFWYRQDPGLGLRLIYFSYDVKMKEKGDIPEGYSVSREKKERFSLILESASTNQTSMYLCAGTGGRGNTEAFFGQGTRLTVV.